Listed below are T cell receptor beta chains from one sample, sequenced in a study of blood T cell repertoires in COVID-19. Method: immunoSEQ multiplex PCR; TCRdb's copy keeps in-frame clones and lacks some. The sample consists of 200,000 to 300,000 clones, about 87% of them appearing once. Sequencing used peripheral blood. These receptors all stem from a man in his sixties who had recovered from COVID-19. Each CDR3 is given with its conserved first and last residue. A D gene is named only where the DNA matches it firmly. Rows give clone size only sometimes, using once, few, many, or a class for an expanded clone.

CASSYSWQGNHGYTF	TGTGCCAGCAGTTACTCGTGGCAGGGGAATCATGGCTACACCTTC	NA	NA	TRBV6-5	TRBJ1-2
CASSELGLAGYEQYF	TGTGCCAGCAGTGAGCTAGGACTAGCGGGATACGAGCAGTACTTC	TRBD2	NA	TRBV25-1	TRBJ2-7
CASSLGVGLSSYEQYF	TGTGCCAGCAGCTTAGGAGTGGGACTTAGCTCCTACGAGCAGTACTTC	NA	NA	TRBV7-6	TRBJ2-7
CASSNSNSPLHF	TGCGCCAGCAGTAACAGTAATTCACCCCTCCACTTT	NA	NA	TRBV10-1	TRBJ1-6
CASSPMGLHYGYTF	TGTGCCAGCAGCCCTATGGGACTACACTATGGCTACACCTTC	NA	few	TRBV7-2	TRBJ1-2
CASSLGGGETQYF	TGTGCCAGCAGCTTGGGGGGGGGAGAGACCCAGTACTTC	TRBD2	NA	TRBV5-4	TRBJ2-5
CASRSRTNWGYTF	TGTGCCAGCAGGTCCCGGACAAACTGGGGCTACACCTTC	NA	NA	TRBV6-5	TRBJ1-2
CASSYVRQGQEKLFF	TGTGCCAGCAGTTACGTGCGGCAGGGCCAGGAAAAACTGTTTTTT	NA	NA	TRBV6-5	TRBJ1-4
CASSGGNNEQFF	TGTGCCAGCAGTGGCGGGAACAATGAGCAGTTCTTC	NA	few	TRBV2	TRBJ2-1
CASSTQTGPYEQYF	TGTGCCAGCAGTACCCAGACAGGTCCCTACGAGCAGTACTTC	NA	few	TRBV27	TRBJ2-7
CASSLGPSNEQFF	TGTGCCAGCAGCTTAGGCCCTAGCAATGAGCAGTTCTTC	NA	NA	TRBV7-2	TRBJ2-1
CAIGQGAETQYF	TGTGCCATCGGGCAGGGGGCAGAGACCCAGTACTTC	TRBD1	NA	TRBV10-3	TRBJ2-5
CASSESNGGRVNTF	TGCGCCAGCAGTGAGTCTAATGGCGGCAGAGTGAACACCTTC	NA	NA	TRBV10-2	TRBJ1-2
CASSLAAGGTTDTQYF	TGTGCCAGCAGCTTAGCGGCCGGGGGGACGACAGATACGCAGTATTTT	TRBD2	NA	TRBV7-3	TRBJ2-3
CASSRGQGNTDTQYF	TGTGCCAGCAGCCGTGGACAGGGCAACACAGATACGCAGTATTTT	TRBD1	NA	TRBV5-6	TRBJ2-3
CASSTHPGSGVPNEQFF	TGTGCCAGTAGTACACATCCTGGTAGCGGGGTCCCAAATGAGCAGTTCTTC	TRBD2	NA	TRBV19	TRBJ2-1
CASNERGNYGYTF	TGCGCCAGCAATGAGCGGGGGAACTATGGCTACACCTTC	NA	NA	TRBV10-2	TRBJ1-2
CASSQSRDGPYEQYF	TGTGCCAGCAGCCAATCGCGGGACGGACCCTACGAGCAGTACTTC	NA	NA	TRBV3-1/TRBV3-2	TRBJ2-7
CASSEWGGNLYEQYF	TGTGCCAGCAGTGAATGGGGAGGGAACCTATACGAGCAGTACTTC	TRBD2	few	TRBV25-1	TRBJ2-7
CASSLRQFEYNSPLHF	TGTGCCAGCAGCTTGCGACAGTTCGAATATAATTCACCCCTCCACTTT	NA	NA	TRBV5-4	TRBJ1-6
CASSILNSGTQYF	TGTGCCAGTAGTATATTGAACAGTGGGACCCAGTACTTC	NA	NA	TRBV19	TRBJ2-5
CATSKTGGNQPQHF	TGTGCCACCAGCAAGACAGGGGGCAATCAGCCCCAGCATTTT	TRBD1	NA	TRBV24-1	TRBJ1-5
CASNLMGGSNTEAFF	TGCGCCAGTAACTTGATGGGGGGATCGAACACTGAAGCTTTCTTT	NA	NA	TRBV5-1	TRBJ1-1
CASRTGQGAQYGYTF	TGTGCCAGCAGGACAGGACAGGGGGCACAGTATGGCTACACCTTC	TRBD1	once	TRBV6-5	TRBJ1-2
CASSVGVAGLQETQYF	TGTGCCAGCAGCGTAGGGGTAGCGGGATTACAAGAGACCCAGTACTTC	TRBD2	NA	TRBV9	TRBJ2-5
CATGQANIQYF	TGTGCCACCGGACAGGCAAACATTCAGTACTTC	TRBD1	NA	TRBV2	TRBJ2-4
CASSESGLAGGREDTQYF	TGCGCCAGCAGTGAGTCCGGGCTAGCGGGGGGGCGTGAAGATACGCAGTATTTT	TRBD2	NA	TRBV10-1	TRBJ2-3
CSVGRDSFYEQYF	TGCAGCGTTGGCCGGGACAGCTTCTACGAGCAGTACTTC	TRBD1	NA	TRBV29-1	TRBJ2-7
CASSLVQGDTEAFF	TGTGCCAGCAGCTTAGTACAGGGTGACACTGAAGCTTTCTTT	NA	NA	TRBV7-8	TRBJ1-1
CAISTLPAGGNTIYF	TGTGCCATCAGCACACTCCCGGCAGGTGGAAACACCATATATTTT	NA	NA	TRBV10-3	TRBJ1-3
CASNFRGNNSPLHF	TGTGCCAGCAATTTCAGGGGGAATAATTCACCCCTCCACTTT	TRBD1	once	TRBV2	TRBJ1-6
CAISTATSGGLPDQETQYF	TGTGCCATCAGTACCGCTACTAGCGGGGGGCTCCCTGACCAAGAGACCCAGTACTTC	TRBD2	NA	TRBV10-3	TRBJ2-5
CASSYSGGAKTQYF	TGTGCCAGTAGTTATAGCGGGGGGGCCAAGACCCAGTACTTC	TRBD2	NA	TRBV19	TRBJ2-5
CASSPGQTPYGYTF	TGTGCCAGCTCACCCGGACAGACTCCATATGGCTACACCTTC	NA	NA	TRBV18	TRBJ1-2
CASSSLGSRLNTEAFF	TGTGCCAGCTCCTCCTTGGGGAGCAGACTGAACACTGAAGCTTTCTTT	NA	NA	TRBV18	TRBJ1-1
CASSLIAGQQETQYF	TGTGCCAGCAGCTTAATCGCAGGGCAACAAGAGACCCAGTACTTC	NA	NA	TRBV7-9	TRBJ2-5
CASSQELRMNTEAFF	TGTGCCAGCAGCCAAGAATTGAGGATGAACACTGAAGCTTTCTTT	NA	NA	TRBV4-2	TRBJ1-1
CATPKRQGSDTGELFF	TGTGCCACCCCGAAGAGACAGGGTTCCGACACCGGGGAGCTGTTTTTT	TRBD1	NA	TRBV19	TRBJ2-2
CASSPGQTTRAYTF	TGTGCCAGCAGCCCAGGACAGACAACCCGAGCCTACACCTTC	NA	NA	TRBV3-1/TRBV3-2	TRBJ1-2
CASSFSGTLQETQYF	TGTGCCAGCAGCTTTTCCGGGACTCTCCAAGAGACCCAGTACTTC	NA	NA	TRBV5-5	TRBJ2-5
CASRASGGARYGYTF	TGTGCCAGCAGAGCCTCAGGAGGGGCGCGCTATGGCTACACCTTC	NA	NA	TRBV28	TRBJ1-2
CASSWSGGARWEEETQYF	TGTGCCAGCAGTTGGTCGGGGGGGGCTCGCTGGGAGGAAGAGACCCAGTACTTC	TRBD2	NA	TRBV28	TRBJ2-5
CASKLAGNTGELFF	TGTGCCAGCAAACTAGCGGGGAACACCGGGGAGCTGTTTTTT	TRBD2	NA	TRBV6-5	TRBJ2-2
CSVEERGDRGRTDTQYF	TGCAGCGTTGAAGAGCGGGGAGACAGGGGTCGCACAGATACGCAGTATTTT	TRBD1	NA	TRBV29-1	TRBJ2-3
CATSGGQGAHSNQPQHF	TGTGCCACCAGCGGGGGACAGGGGGCTCATAGCAATCAGCCCCAGCATTTT	TRBD1	NA	TRBV24-1	TRBJ1-5
CASRRQAGNTIYF	TGTGCCAGCAGGCGACAGGCTGGAAACACCATATATTTT	NA	NA	TRBV12-3/TRBV12-4	TRBJ1-3
CASRGQASNQPQHF	TGTGCCAGCAGGGGACAGGCTTCCAATCAGCCCCAGCATTTT	TRBD1	NA	TRBV6-6	TRBJ1-5
CASSLRDRGRSGELFF	TGTGCCAGCAGCTTACGGGACAGGGGGCGGTCCGGGGAGCTGTTTTTT	TRBD1	NA	TRBV7-8	TRBJ2-2